The source of this T cell receptor beta chain is a study of type 1 regulatory T cells. The wider study: T-allo10 is a Tr1-enriched, alloantigen-specific CD4 T cell product made in vitro.

TCRdb analysed the reads with MiXCR anew, one entry per CDR3 protein. The sample lists tens of thousands of distinct CDR3 sequences; more than 45% were seen once. V lost 7 bases and J lost 6; bases outside the gene matches: 8. The CDR3 consists of 15 residues. Of note for this clonotype: No antigen is known for it.

The rearrangement joins TRBV12-3 or TRBV12-4 to TRBJ2-2; TRBD1 aligns across 10 bases. What was sequenced was cultured T cells, either the whole culture or a sorted T cell fraction (not recorded which). The receptor's source is a human donor in good health. CDR3 region: CASKRQGAIAGELFF. CDR3 nucleotides: TGTGCCAGCAAACGACAGGGGGCGATAGCCGGGGAGCTGTTTTTT.